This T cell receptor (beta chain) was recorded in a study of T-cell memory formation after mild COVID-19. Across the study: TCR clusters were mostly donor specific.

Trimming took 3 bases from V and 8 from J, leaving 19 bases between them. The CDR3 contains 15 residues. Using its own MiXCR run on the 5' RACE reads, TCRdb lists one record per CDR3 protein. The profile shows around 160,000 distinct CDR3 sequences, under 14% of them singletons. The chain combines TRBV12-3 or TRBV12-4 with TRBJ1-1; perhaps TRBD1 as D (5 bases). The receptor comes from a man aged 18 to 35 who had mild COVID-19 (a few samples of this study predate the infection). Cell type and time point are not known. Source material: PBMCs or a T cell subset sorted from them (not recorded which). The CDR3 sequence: CASSFYRDSDLEAFF. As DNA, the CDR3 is TGTGCCAGCAGTTTTTACCGGGACTCGGATTTAGAAGCTTTCTTT.